This T cell receptor (beta chain) is drawn from a study of CD8 T cells in ankylosing spondylitis listed by TCRdb under 2017. Regarding the research as a whole: T cell receptor beta repertoires were profiled in healthy donors and ankylosing spondylitis patients so that disease-linked TCR variants could be found. The full study cohort was made up of about two dozen ankylosing spondylitis patients and more than 90 healthy donors. Peripheral blood was sampled, and synovial fluid was also collected from ankylosing spondylitis patients.

General findings and caveats noted by the study authors: Blood from ankylosing spondylitis patients appeared to be characterized by a TCR beta motif composed of about eight highly homologous amino acid variants. The disease-linked clones had a CD8+ phenotype and were found at relatively low frequencies in peripheral blood. The disease-linked clones were reported to be significantly enriched in matched synovial fluid samples from ankylosing spondylitis patients. Some motif variants were previously reported in synovial fluid and blood of reactive arthritis patients, suggesting common disease-initiation mechanisms.

The CDR3 runs 16 residues from the cysteine to the phenylalanine. Of all the DNA, just the CDR3 is kept, 48 bases in frame from base 1. In the germline V gene (reference sequence), CDR1 corresponds to MNHEY and CDR2 to SMNVEV. Compared with germline, V lacks 4 bases and J lacks 2 bases; bases without a gene match: 3. These reads were obtained on an Illumina HiSeq 2500. Quantitative 5'-RACE with molecular barcodes was used to prepare TCR beta libraries. Per the authors' processing: A new computational method based on a probabilistic model of VDJ rearrangement was used to identify disease-linked TCR variants. The raw public reads went through TCRdb reprocessing: fastp at Q25, MiXCR clone calling, in-frame beta chains kept. Here each entry gathers all rows of one CDR3 protein and keeps the most common genes and DNA. None of the V and J calls come from the authors' own analysis; TCRdb made them. The sample contains approximately 440,000 distinct CDR3 sequences, about 15% of them found a single time. The ten top clones hold approximately 1% of the sample.

Of note for this clonotype: Its antigen is still unknown. No base-level quality is on record; no much larger clone is a single base apart.

The specimen sequenced was blood, either unsorted or a sorted T cell fraction (not recorded which). The receptor's source is a male donor with ankylosing spondylitis. The chain couples TRBV27 to TRBJ2-6, with TRBD1 matching 9 junction bases. CDR3 reads: CASSSDRGTGANVLTF. The DNA sequence is as follows: TGTGCCAGCAGTTCTGACAGGGGGACTGGGGCCAACGTCCTGACTTTC.